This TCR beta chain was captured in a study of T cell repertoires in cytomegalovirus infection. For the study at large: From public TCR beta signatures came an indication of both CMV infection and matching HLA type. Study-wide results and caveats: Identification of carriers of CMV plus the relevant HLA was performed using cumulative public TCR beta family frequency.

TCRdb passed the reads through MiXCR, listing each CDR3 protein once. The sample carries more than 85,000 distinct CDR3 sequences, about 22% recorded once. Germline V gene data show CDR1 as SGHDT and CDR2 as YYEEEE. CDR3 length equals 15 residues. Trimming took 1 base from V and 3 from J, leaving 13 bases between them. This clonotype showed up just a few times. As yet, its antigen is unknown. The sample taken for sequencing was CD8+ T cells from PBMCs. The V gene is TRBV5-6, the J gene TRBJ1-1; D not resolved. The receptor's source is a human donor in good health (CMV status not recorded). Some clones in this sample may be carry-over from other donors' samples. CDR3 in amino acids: CASSLRKSAYTEAFF. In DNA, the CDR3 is TGTGCCAGCAGCTTGAGGAAATCGGCCTACACTGAAGCTTTCTTT.